Below are 15 T cell receptor beta chains sequenced from a single sample in a study of blood T cell repertoires in COVID-19. Assay used: immunoSEQ multiplex PCR; TCRdb lists only in-frame clones, some missing. This sample has approximately 50,000 clones; 79% occur once, and the top ten carry roughly 25%. The source material was peripheral blood. These receptors were collected from a man between 65 and 85 years old with acute or convalescent COVID-19.

This clone has only a few counts. J is TRBJ1-3 and V is TRBV12-3 or TRBV12-4; the D gene is possibly TRBD1 (5 bases). The CDR3 is 13 residues long. V was trimmed by 3 bases and J by 4 bases, leaving 7 bases between them. DNA of the CDR3: TGTGCCAGCAGTTTCGCAGGGGGAAACACCATATATTTT. This translates into CASSFAGGNTIYF.

This clone has at least ten counts. The CDR3 spells CASSLGPAGGPVEQYF. The CDR3 DNA follows: TGCGCCAGCAGCTTGGGGCCAGCGGGAGGGCCGGTCGAGCAGTACTTC. This sequence joins TRBV5-1 and TRBJ2-7, with TRBD2 identical over 10 bases. The germline V gene encodes CDR1 SGHRS and CDR2 YFSETQ. Trimming removed 0 bases from V and 6 bases from J; junction bases left unmatched: 9. CDR3 length: 16 amino acids. Using reference TRBV5-1 and TRBJ2-7 for the parts outside the CDR3, the full variable domain is KAGVTQTPRYLIKTRGQQVTLSCSPISGHRSVSWYQQTPGQGLQFLFEYFSETQRNKGNFPGRFSGRQFSNSRSEMNVSTLELGDSALYLCASSLGPAGGPVEQYFGPGTRLTVT.

The CDR3 nucleotides are TGTGCCAGCAGCCAAGGGGGCAATATTCTCTCTGGAAACACCATATATTTT. Amino acid sequence: CASSQGGNILSGNTIYF. The chain employs TRBV3-1 (or the pseudogene TRBV3-2) and TRBJ1-3, with D possibly being TRBD1 (5 bases). The V gene's germline CDR1 is LGHDT and CDR2 YNNKEL (reference sequence). This CDR3 is 17 amino acids long. V was trimmed by 1 base and J by 0 bases, leaving 13 bases between them.

This clone has more than one count but fewer than ten. The chain couples TRBV2 to TRBJ1-6, with no clear D. The CDR3 spans 13 residues. Trimming shortened V by 9 bases and J by 9 bases, and 15 bases separated the two germline ends. Per the germline V gene, CDR1 is SNHLY and CDR2 is FYNNEI. CDR3 amino acids: CARGGPRRSPLHF. CDR3 nucleotides: TGTGCCAGGGGAGGCCCGCGGCGTTCACCCCTCCACTTT.

This clone was recorded a few times. This CDR3 is CASSVEGAASTDTQYF. Written as DNA, the CDR3 is TGTGCCAGCAGCGTAGAGGGAGCGGCAAGCACAGATACGCAGTATTTT. The chain combines TRBV9 with TRBJ2-3; tentatively, D is TRBD2 (5 bases). This CDR3 is 16 amino acids long. The V end lost 0 bases, the J end lost 0 bases, and 11 bases lay between the germline ends. CDR1 and CDR2 from the germline V gene are SGDLS and YYNGEE.

The V and J genes are TRBV11-3 and TRBJ2-1, with TRBD2 matching 9 bases. Germline assignment: CDR1 SGHNT and CDR2 YENEEA. Trimming took 1 base from V and 8 from J; bases not matched to a gene: 9. The CDR3 has 16 amino acids. Here the CDR3 reads CASSLVGTSTLHEQFF. The CDR3 DNA reads as TGTGCCAGCAGCTTAGTGGGGACTAGCACTCTCCATGAGCAGTTCTTC.

V usage is TRBV7-2 and J usage is TRBJ2-5; TRBD2 might be the D (7 bases). Between the trimmed V and J ends, which lost 6 bases and 7 bases, there was a span of 24 bases. The CDR3 runs 16 residues. CDR1 is SGHTA, CDR2 FQGNSA, per germline. The CDR3 sequence: CASSPGAGEGSGTQYF. In DNA, the CDR3 is TGTGCCAGCAGTCCGGGGGCGGGGGAAGGTTCCGGGACCCAGTACTTC.

V and J are TRBV12-3 or TRBV12-4 and TRBJ2-2; D unresolved. The CDR3 runs 12 residues. The V end was cut by 3 bases, the J end by 4 bases, with 3 bases between. In nucleotides, the CDR3 is TGTGCCAGCAGTTTCGGCACCGGGGAGCTGTTTTTT. Amino acid sequence: CASSFGTGELFF.

This clone came up a few times. V is TRBV12-3 or TRBV12-4 and J is TRBJ2-1, with D possibly TRBD2 on 5 matching bases. There are 12 residues in the CDR3. V dropped 4 bases and J dropped 8 bases, with 9 bases sitting between them. For the CDR3, the DNA is TGTGCCAGCAGTTCTAAGGACTATGAGCAGTTCTTC. Translating gives CASSSKDYEQFF.

As regards this clone: A junction boundary mismatches the germline segment, possibly from a read error. The rearrangement joins TRBV9 to TRBJ2-7, with D perhaps matching TRBD2 (6 bases). The CDR3 is 15 residues long. Germline V lookup: CDR1 SGDLS, CDR2 YYNGEE. CDR3 residues: CASSARDSPPYQQYF. In DNA, the CDR3 is TGTGCCAGCAGCGCGCGGGACTCACCACCCTACCAGCAGTACTTC.

This clone showed up just once. The V gene is TRBV3-1 (or the pseudogene TRBV3-2), the J gene TRBJ2-4, with D hard to call. Germline CDR1 LGHDT, CDR2 YNNKEL (reference sequence). The CDR3 spans 13 residues. V lost 1 base to trimming and J lost 9 bases, with 10 bases between them. The CDR3 bases are TGTGCCAGCAGCCAAGCGGCTAGTCCCATTCAGTACTTC. Translation gives CASSQAASPIQYF.

This chain links TRBV2 with TRBJ1-6, with D possibly being TRBD1 (5 bases). Germline CDR1 is SNHLY and CDR2 is FYNNEI. This CDR3 region has 15 residues. Trimming pared 0 bases from V and 8 bases from J, leaving 11 bases between. The CDR3 coding sequence is TGTGCCAGCAGTGAAGCTGGGTTCAGGGATTCACCCCTCCACTTT. This codes for CASSEAGFRDSPLHF.

Only a few counts were recorded for this clone. The V and J genes are TRBV5-8 and TRBJ2-3, with D possibly matching TRBD2 (6 bases). The length of the CDR3 is 15 residues. The germline V gene has CDR1 SGHTS and CDR2 YDEGEE. Trimming took 5 bases from V and 0 from J, leaving 13 bases between them. The CDR3, as DNA: TGTGCCAGCAGACCCCCGGGGACTAGCACAGATACGCAGTATTTT. Protein sequence: CASRPPGTSTDTQYF.

The chain has TRBV27 and TRBJ1-6; D ambiguous. The CDR3 has 13 residues. Germline V lookup: CDR1 MNHEY, CDR2 SMNVEV (reference sequence). The V and J ends lost 5 bases and 4 bases respectively, with 6 bases between them. The CDR3 region has the DNA TGTGCCAGCAGTATACGGTATAATTCACCCCTCCACTTT. Translating it yields CASSIRYNSPLHF.

The chain couples TRBV6-5 to TRBJ1-2; D may be TRBD1 (6 bases). The CDR3 spans 14 residues. V was trimmed by 2 bases and J by 4 bases, leaving 11 bases between them. Germline V CDR1 and CDR2: MNHEY, SVGAGI. CDR3 DNA: TGTGCCAGCAGTTACGTAGGACAGTCCTATGGCTACACCTTC. This encodes CASSYVGQSYGYTF.